The 9 T cell receptor beta chains listed next were all sequenced from one sample in a study of T cells in localized non-small cell lung cancer. Sequenced by immunoSEQ multiplex PCR; TCRdb stores in-frame clones only, minus some. The data hold tens of thousands of clones, with about 92% observed a single time. The sample in question was peripheral blood, obtained before any cancer treatment. These receptors all come from a woman aged 40-69 years with stage I lung adenocarcinoma.

J is TRBJ1-5 and V is TRBV6-6; no definite D call. Trimming removed 7 bases at V and 2 bases at J, with 6 bases between. CDR3 length: 12 amino acids. Germline V CDR1 and CDR2: MNHNY, SVGAGI (reference sequence). The CDR3 protein is CASTTGNQPQHF. CDR3 in DNA: TGTGCCAGCACCACCGGCAATCAGCCCCAGCATTTT.

V usage is TRBV18 and J usage is TRBJ1-2; no clear D gene. V dropped 0 bases and J dropped 7 bases, with 12 bases sitting between them. The CDR3 sequence is 14 residues long. From germline, CDR1 is KGHSH and CDR2 LQKENI. CDR3 amino acids: CASSPPVAGFGYTF. Written as DNA, the CDR3 is TGTGCCAGCTCACCACCGGTTGCGGGTTTTGGCTACACCTTC.

This rearrangement joins TRBV5-4 to TRBJ1-2; the match to TRBD1 covers 9 bases. The germline V gene has CDR1 SGHNT and CDR2 YYREEE (reference sequence). Losses at the gene ends were 4 bases for V and 7 bases for J; bases not matched to a gene: 8. The CDR3 extends over 14 amino acids. The CDR3 is CASSTQQGAVGYTF. In DNA, the CDR3 is TGTGCCAGCAGCACCCAACAGGGGGCGGTTGGCTACACCTTC.

This clone has more than one count but fewer than ten. This chain links TRBV19 with TRBJ2-7, with 7 bases fitting TRBD1. V dropped 6 bases and J dropped 4; count of bases not matched to a gene: 9. The germline gives CDR1 LNHDA, CDR2 SQIVND (reference sequence). The CDR3 length is 14 residues. Here the CDR3 DNA reads TGTGCCAGTAGCCCCGGACAGGAATCTTACGAGCAGTACTTC. Protein: CASSPGQESYEQYF.

The V and J genes are TRBV7-9 and TRBJ1-1, with 11 bases fitting TRBD1. CDR3 length equals 19 residues. The V gene end was trimmed by 6 bases and the J gene end by 0 bases; junction bases not matched to a gene: 15. Looked up from germline, CDR1 is SEHNR and CDR2 is FQNEAQ (reference sequence). CDR3 protein: CASSPRPWGTGGLNTEAFF. CDR3 bases: TGTGCCAGCAGTCCGAGGCCTTGGGGGACAGGGGGGTTGAACACTGAAGCTTTCTTT.

The chain recombines TRBV19 with TRBJ2-5, with D unresolved. Looked up from germline, CDR1 is LNHDA and CDR2 is SQIVND (reference sequence). The CDR3 runs 15 residues. Trimming took 1 base from V and 0 from J, leaving 9 bases between them. This CDR3 reads CASSIGYSNQETQYF. The CDR3 region has the DNA TGTGCCAGTAGTATAGGGTACAGTAACCAAGAGACCCAGTACTTC.

In this sample, this clone is medium-sized. This chain uses TRBV15 with TRBJ2-7; TRBD1 agrees at 10 bases. Per germline, CDR1 LNHNV and CDR2 YYDKDF (reference sequence). The length of the CDR3 is 17 residues. J gave up 3 bases and V 0 bases, and 8 bases lay outside the gene matches. The CDR3 region has the DNA TGTGCCACCAGCAGAGAATACGGGACAGGGGTCAACTACGAGCAGTACTTC. Residues: CATSREYGTGVNYEQYF. The whole variable domain, filled in from reference TRBV15 and TRBJ2-7, reads DAMVIQNPRYQVTQFGKPVTLSCSQTLNHNVMYWYQQKSSQAPKLLFHYYDKDFNNEADTPDNFQSRRPNTSFCFLDIRSPGLGDTAMYLCATSREYGTGVNYEQYFGPGTRLTVT.

V usage is TRBV29-1 and J usage is TRBJ2-7, with D possibly matching TRBD1 (5 bases). Germline CDR1 SQVTM, CDR2 ANQGSEA. The CDR3 runs to 12 residues. The V end was cut by 3 bases, the J end by 6 bases, with 12 bases between. CDR3 DNA: TGCAGCGTTGAGGACACCCAAGGCGAGCAGTACTTC. It specifies CSVEDTQGEQYF.

The V and J genes are TRBV7-6 and TRBJ2-7, with unresolved D. The CDR3 runs to 16 residues. Trimming cost V 1 base and J 0 bases, with 13 bases left between them. Germline V gives CDR1 SGHVS, CDR2 FNYEAQ. The CDR3 bases are TGTGCCAGCAGCTTAGGAGACCGATATATCTCCTACGAGCAGTACTTC. Translated, it gives CASSLGDRYISYEQYF.